These 3 T cell receptor beta chains originate from one sample sequenced in a study of CD8 T cells in ankylosing spondylitis. Study conclusions and caveats: Made up of eight highly homologous variants, a TCR beta motif appeared characteristic of ankylosing spondylitis blood.

These receptors are not linked to any known antigen. TCRdb passed the 5' RACE reads through MiXCR, listing each CDR3 protein once. Of around 130,000 distinct CDR3 sequences detected, 17% appear once; the ten largest clones hold roughly 30%. The sample consisted of blood, either unsorted or a sorted T cell fraction (not recorded which). The receptors derive from a male donor with ankylosing spondylitis.

The V and J genes are TRBV7-6 and TRBJ1-4; D is perhaps TRBD1 (5 bases). The CDR3 is made up of 16 amino acids. Between the trimmed V and J ends, which lost 5 bases and 0 bases, there was a span of 13 bases. CDR1 is SGHVS, CDR2 FNYEAQ, per germline. DNA of the CDR3: TGTGCCAGCAGCCCGACAGAGATTGCAACTAATGAAAAACTGTTTTTT. Its protein is CASSPTEIATNEKLFF.

The rearrangement uses TRBV2 and TRBJ2-2; a possible D gene is TRBD2 (6 bases). Trimming took off 6 bases at V and 5 bases at J, with 16 bases between the two ends. The CDR3 runs to 15 residues. CDR1 is SNHLY, CDR2 FYNNEI, per germline. This chain's CDR3 is CASRGRGLTTGELFF. DNA of the CDR3: TGTGCCAGCAGGGGTCGGGGACTCACAACCGGGGAGCTGTTTTTT.

The CDR3 bases are TGTGCCAGCAGTTACCTGGACAAGGTGGAGTACGAGCAGTACTTC. It codes for CASSYLDKVEYEQYF. The J gene is TRBJ2-7, the V gene TRBV6-5; a possible D gene is TRBD1 (5 bases). V lost 2 bases and J 4 bases, leaving 15 bases between the germline ends. Germline V CDR1 and CDR2: MNHEY, SVGAGI. The CDR3 is made up of 15 amino acids.